The T cell receptor (beta chain) described here comes from a study of blood T cell repertoires in COVID-19. For the study at large: Whether acute or convalescent, the COVID-19 samples came from the United States, Italy and Spain. PBMCs, B-cell-depleted T cells, or T cells provided the cDNA or gDNA that made up the material.

In the original processing: How many nucleated cells were present was estimated from reference gene primer amplification. Libraries were prepared by immunoSEQ multiplex PCR; TCRdb keeps only in-frame clonotypes and omits some of them. For V, J and clone size, that table is used; D and trimming come from the DNA. The sample consists of roughly 320,000 clones, 65% to 90% of them appearing once. Germline CDR1 SGHRS, CDR2 YFSETQ. Trimming at V came to 3 bases and at J to 7 bases, leaving 3 bases not matched to a gene. The CDR3 extends over 14 amino acids. The material sequenced was peripheral blood. The V call is TRBV5-1, the J call TRBJ2-1; 11 bases map to TRBD2. This TCR was recovered from a human donor in a cohort sampled during active COVID-19. Here the CDR3 reads CASSSLAGGNEQFF. The CDR3 DNA reads TGCGCCAGCAGCTCCTTAGCGGGGGGGAATGAGCAGTTCTTC. The entire variable domain, with the rest obtained from reference TRBV5-1 and TRBJ2-1, is as follows: KAGVTQTPRYLIKTRGQQVTLSCSPISGHRSVSWYQQTPGQGLQFLFEYFSETQRNKGNFPGRFSGRQFSNSRSEMNVSTLELGDSALYLCASSSLAGGNEQFFGPGTRLTVL.